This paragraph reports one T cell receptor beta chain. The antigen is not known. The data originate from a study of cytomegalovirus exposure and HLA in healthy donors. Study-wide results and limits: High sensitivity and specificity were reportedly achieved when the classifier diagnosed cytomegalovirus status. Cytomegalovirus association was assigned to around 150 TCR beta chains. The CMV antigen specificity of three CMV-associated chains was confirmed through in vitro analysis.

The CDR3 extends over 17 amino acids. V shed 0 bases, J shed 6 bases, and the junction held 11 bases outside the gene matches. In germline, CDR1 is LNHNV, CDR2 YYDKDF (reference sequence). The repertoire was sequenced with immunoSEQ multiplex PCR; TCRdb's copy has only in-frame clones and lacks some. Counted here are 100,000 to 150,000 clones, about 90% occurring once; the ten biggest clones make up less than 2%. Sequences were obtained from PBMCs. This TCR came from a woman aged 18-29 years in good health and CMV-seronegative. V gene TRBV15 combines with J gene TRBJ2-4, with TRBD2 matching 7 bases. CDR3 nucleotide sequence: TGTGCCACCAGCAGAGATCCGACCGGGAGGCCGGGAAACATTCAGTACTTC. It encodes CATSRDPTGRPGNIQYF.